These 7 T cell receptor beta chains were sequenced from one sample in a study of spatial heterogeneity in lung cancer. TCRdb recomputed calls from the 5' RACE reads with MiXCR, one row per CDR3 protein. Among roughly 48,000 distinct CDR3 sequences listed, about 5.8% were seen once. Time point reported: sample taken at primary tumor resection. The starting material was PBMCs, obtained at surgery. The receptors stem from a male donor with early-stage non-small cell lung cancer.

This clonotype was counted at least ten times. The V and J genes are TRBV7-8 and TRBJ2-5; D is perhaps TRBD1 or TRBD2 (5 bases each). Germline CDR1 and CDR2: SGHVS and FQNEAQ. The CDR3 totals 14 residues. Trimming shortened V by 1 base and J by 9 bases, and 15 bases separated the two germline ends. CDR3 sequence reads: CASSLGDLGRPQYF. The DNA for the CDR3 is TGTGCCAGCAGCTTAGGGGACCTTGGGAGACCCCAGTACTTC.

Here the CDR3 DNA reads TGTGCCAGCAGCTTAGTGCGTCAGCCCCAGCATTTT. It is translated as CASSLVRQPQHF. The V call is TRBV7-2, the J call TRBJ1-5; D call uncertain. This CDR3 region has 12 residues. Between the trimmed V and J ends, which lost 1 base and 6 bases, there was a span of 4 bases. Germline V lookup: CDR1 SGHTA, CDR2 FQGNSA.

In this sample, this clonotype turned up many times. The J gene is TRBJ2-4, the V gene TRBV29-1, with a possible D match to TRBD2 (6 bases). The CDR3 is made up of 12 amino acids. V gave up 4 bases and J gave up 8 bases, with 12 bases separating them. Germline CDR1 and CDR2: SQVTM and ANQGSEA. In DNA, the CDR3 is TGCAGCGTTGTGCTAGCGAGGGACATTCAGTACTTC. This sequence encodes CSVVLARDIQYF. Complete variable domain (other parts from reference TRBV29-1 and TRBJ2-4): SAVISQKPSRDICQRGTSLTIQCQVDSQVTMMFWYRQQPGQSLTLIATANQGSEATYESGFVIDKFPISRPNLTFSTLTVSNMSPEDSSIYLCSVVLARDIQYFGAGTRLSVL.

This clonotype has more than one count but fewer than ten. The CDR3 coding sequence is TGTGCCAGCAGTTACTCACCGAGGGATTCACCCCTCCACTTT. Protein sequence: CASSYSPRDSPLHF. The chain combines TRBV6-5 with TRBJ1-6; D gene unclear. Germline V gene sequence: CDR1 MNHEY, CDR2 SVGAGI. This CDR3 has 14 amino acids. The ends were cut back, 0 bases at V and 8 bases at J, with 8 bases in the middle.

This clonotype was detected many times. The chain recombines TRBV28 with TRBJ2-1; D perhaps matches TRBD2 (6 bases). V was shortened by 8 bases and J by 0 bases, with 17 bases between the two germline ends. CDR3 size: 16 residues. Germline-derived CDR1 and CDR2 are MDHEN and SYDVKM. Written as DNA, the CDR3 is TGTGCCAGCGGGGTCGAGGTAGCGGTCTCCTACAATGAGCAGTTCTTC. Translated, it gives CASGVEVAVSYNEQFF.

This clonotype was counted ten times or more. This sequence joins TRBV20-1 and TRBJ2-1; 13 bases fit TRBD2. CDR3 length equals 19 residues. Germline assignment: CDR1 DFQATT and CDR2 SNEGSKA (reference sequence). With 4 bases clipped from V and 6 bases from J, the junction kept 18 bases outside the gene matches. The CDR3 loop is CSANPALAGGPIIGNEQFF. For the CDR3, the DNA is TGCAGTGCTAACCCGGCACTAGCGGGAGGGCCAATCATAGGCAATGAGCAGTTCTTC.

This clonotype was seen ten or more times. V gene TRBV27 combines with J gene TRBJ1-3; 8 bases fit TRBD1. The junction had 1 base not matched to a gene; V was cut back by 3 bases and J by 6 bases. Germline values: CDR1 MNHEY, CDR2 SMNVEV (reference sequence). CDR3 length equals 13 residues. The CDR3 region is CASSLTGENTIYF. The CDR3 DNA is TGTGCCAGCAGTTTGACAGGGGAAAACACCATATATTTT.